This T cell receptor (beta chain) was documented in a study of brain T cells in children with intractable seizures. Study-wide findings and caveats: Viral specificity was inferred only from CDR3 similarity; HCMV serostatus was unknown.

Looked up from germline, CDR1 is MDHEN and CDR2 is SYDVKM. The CDR3 consists of 14 residues. V was pared by 3 bases and J by 3 bases, with 12 bases between. Comments on this clone: The target antigen is unknown.

Time point reported: blood from clinic visit 5 months post-surgery; TSC patient then seizure free. Only cases whose brain tissue showed the highest T cell transcript signatures were sequenced. The repertoire was sequenced with immunoSEQ multiplex PCR; TCRdb's copy has only in-frame clones and lacks some. The table has around 340,000 clones, over 85% seen once. This chain connects TRBV28 to TRBJ2-7, with a weak D call TRBD2 (6 bases). The material sequenced was peripheral blood, taken about 5 months after surgery. This clonotype was sampled from a boy in the first two years of life with tuberous sclerosis and intractable seizures. The CDR3 sequence: CASSFWRRDYEQYF. In nucleotides, the CDR3 is TGTGCCAGCAGTTTTTGGCGGAGGGACTACGAGCAGTACTTC. Filled out from reference TRBV28 and TRBJ2-7, the complete variable domain reads DVKVTQSSRYLVKRTGEKVFLECVQDMDHENMFWYRQDPGLGLRLIYFSYDVKMKEKGDIPEGYSVSREKKERFSLILESASTNQTSMYLCASSFWRRDYEQYFGPGTRLTVT.